The 29 T cell receptor beta chains listed next were all sequenced from one sample in a study of blood T cell repertoires in COVID-19. Sequenced by immunoSEQ multiplex PCR; TCRdb stores in-frame clones only, minus some. The table includes tens of thousands of clones, roughly 73% detected once. Sequencing was done on a sample of peripheral blood. Receptors were obtained from a man of 80 years or more with acute or convalescent COVID-19.

This clone was found many times. The V gene is TRBV30, the J gene TRBJ1-1, with a tentative D call TRBD1 (5 bases). The CDR3 consists of 14 residues. Trimming stripped 4 bases from V and 7 bases from J, with 19 bases between. Looked up from germline, CDR1 is GTSNPN and CDR2 is SVGIG (reference sequence). This CDR3 reads CAWISGRGKGEAFF. As DNA, the CDR3 is TGTGCCTGGATTTCGGGACGCGGGAAGGGTGAAGCTTTCTTT.

The chain carries TRBV19 and TRBJ2-7; 9 nucleotides line up with TRBD2. The CDR3 extends over 15 amino acids. The germline V gene encodes CDR1 LNHDA and CDR2 SQIVND (reference sequence). Losses at the gene ends were 6 bases for V and 3 bases for J; bases not matched to a gene: 9. In nucleotides, the CDR3 is TGTGCCAGTAGCAATTGGGGGACTAGCAACTACGAGCAGTACTTC. Translated, it gives CASSNWGTSNYEQYF.

This clone appeared a single time. The rearrangement links TRBV30 to TRBJ2-7, with D possibly TRBD1 on 5 matching bases. The germline V gene has CDR1 GTSNPN and CDR2 SVGIG (reference sequence). Between the trimmed V and J ends, which lost 3 bases and 0 bases, there was a span of 6 bases. This CDR3 region has 12 residues. The DNA of the CDR3 is TGTGCCTGGAGGGGGCCCTCCTACGAGCAGTACTTC. Encoded protein: CAWRGPSYEQYF.

This clone was counted once. The chain links TRBV19 to TRBJ2-7, with TRBD2 matching over 8 bases. Looked up from germline, CDR1 is LNHDA and CDR2 is SQIVND (reference sequence). The CDR3 covers 17 residues. V dropped 5 bases and J dropped 4; count of bases not matched to a gene: 16. The CDR3 reads CASSPSPPRREGYEQYF. In DNA, the CDR3 is TGTGCCAGTAGTCCCTCCCCCCCTCGACGGGAGGGGTACGAGCAGTACTTC.

This clone was seen a handful of times. The genes are TRBV7-8 and TRBJ2-3; D uncertain. Between the trimmed V and J ends, which lost 5 bases and 6 bases, there was a span of 9 bases. Germline lookup yields CDR1 SGHVS and CDR2 FQNEAQ. The CDR3 length is 12 residues. The CDR3 reads CASSPLGDTQYF. In nucleotides, the CDR3 is TGTGCCAGCAGCCCTCTAGGTGATACGCAGTATTTT.

The V and J genes are TRBV6-5 and TRBJ1-3; no definite D call. Trimming took off 0 bases at V and 0 bases at J, with 9 bases between the two ends. The V gene's germline CDR1 is MNHEY and CDR2 SVGAGI. The CDR3 is made up of 16 amino acids. The CDR3 sequence is CASSYSTFSSGNTIYF. The CDR3 DNA follows: TGTGCCAGCAGTTACTCGACATTTTCCTCTGGAAACACCATATATTTT.

The chain combines TRBV15 with TRBJ1-2; 7 bases are shared with TRBD1. There are 14 residues in the CDR3. The germline gives CDR1 LNHNV, CDR2 YYDKDF (reference sequence). V shed 5 bases and J 6 bases; nucleotides not matched to a gene: 9. The CDR3 coding sequence is TGTGCCACCAGCCCTCGACAGGGTCGCAATGGCTACACCTTC. It encodes CATSPRQGRNGYTF.

This rearrangement joins TRBV6-5 to TRBJ2-7, with 9 bases matching TRBD1. Per the germline V gene, CDR1 is MNHEY and CDR2 is SVGAGI. V lost 10 bases and J lost 1; bases outside the gene matches: 8. The CDR3 spans 14 residues. CDR3 nucleotide sequence: TGTGCCACAAGAAGGGACAGGGCTTCCTACGAGCAGTACTTC. Translated: CATRRDRASYEQYF.

This sequence joins TRBV1 and TRBJ2-5; TRBD2 reflects the table's D call only, with no check against the DNA. TRBV1 is listed as a pseudogene. The CDR3 consists of 19 residues. The CDR3 spells CTSSQGWPGLRLYQETQYF. In DNA form, the CDR3 reads TGCACCAGCAGCCAAGGCTGGCCGGGACTACGCCTGTACCAAGAGACCCAGTACTTC.

This clone was seen a handful of times. The J gene is TRBJ1-4, the V gene TRBV7-9; 9 nucleotides align to TRBD1. This CDR3 is 15 amino acids long. V lost 5 bases, J lost 5 bases, and 6 bases stayed unmatched. Germline V gene lookup returns CDR1 SEHNR and CDR2 FQNEAQ (reference sequence). The CDR3 protein is CASSASTGGNEKLFF. Written as DNA, the CDR3 is TGTGCCAGCAGCGCGTCGACAGGGGGGAATGAAAAACTGTTTTTT.

This rearrangement joins TRBV7-8 to TRBJ2-1; D is possibly TRBD1 (5 bases). There are 16 residues in the CDR3. Trimming took off 1 base at V and 4 bases at J, with 14 bases between the two ends. Germline CDR1 reads SGHVS; CDR2 reads FQNEAQ. CDR3 loop: CASSLVWAGLYNEQFF. CDR3 nucleotide sequence: TGTGCCAGCAGCTTAGTCTGGGCAGGGTTATACAATGAGCAGTTCTTC. The whole variable domain, filled in from reference TRBV7-8 and TRBJ2-1, reads GAGVSQSPRYKVAKRGQDVALRCDPISGHVSLFWYQQALGQGPEFLTYFQNEAQLDKSGLPSDRFFAERPEGSVSTLKIQRTQQEDSAVYLCASSLVWAGLYNEQFFGPGTRLTVL.

This sequence joins TRBV5-1 and TRBJ2-3; possibly TRBD1 for D (8 bases). V shed 4 bases and J shed 2 bases, with 20 bases lying between them. There are 17 residues in the CDR3. Looked up from germline, CDR1 is SGHRS and CDR2 is YFSETQ. The CDR3 reads CASSKQGEGGPTDTQYF. Written as DNA, the CDR3 is TGCGCCAGCAGCAAACAGGGGGAGGGAGGTCCCACAGATACGCAGTATTTT. The variable domain in full, with the rest retrieved from reference TRBV5-1 and TRBJ2-3, is KAGVTQTPRYLIKTRGQQVTLSCSPISGHRSVSWYQQTPGQGLQFLFEYFSETQRNKGNFPGRFSGRQFSNSRSEMNVSTLELGDSALYLCASSKQGEGGPTDTQYFGPGTRLTVL.

V is TRBV30 and J is TRBJ2-2; 13 positions match TRBD2. Trimming cost V 4 bases and J 2 bases; bases outside gene matches: 7. Germline CDR1 and CDR2: GTSNPN and SVGIG (reference sequence). The CDR3 loop spans 17 amino acids. In DNA form, the CDR3 reads TGTGCCTGGACTTCCGGGACTAGCGGGACTAACACCGGGGAGCTGTTTTTT. Translated: CAWTSGTSGTNTGELFF.

This chain connects TRBV18 to TRBJ2-3; D perhaps matches TRBD2 (5 bases). V was pared by 3 bases and J by 4 bases, with 8 bases between. The CDR3 spans 13 residues. Germline V lookup: CDR1 KGHSH, CDR2 LQKENI. CDR3 sequence: CASSPPSSDTQYF. The CDR3 nucleotides are TGTGCCAGCTCACCGCCTAGCTCAGATACGCAGTATTTT.

The chain joins TRBV27 to TRBJ1-1; D call uncertain. V lost 0 bases and J 5 bases, leaving 7 bases between the germline ends. Looked up from germline, CDR1 is MNHEY and CDR2 is SMNVEV (reference sequence). The CDR3 has 13 amino acids. This CDR3 reads CASSLSGGTEAFF. The DNA of the CDR3 is TGTGCCAGCAGTTTATCCGGCGGGACTGAAGCTTTCTTT.

About this clone itself: An end of the junction differs from the germline gene, which may be a read error. The gene calls are TRBV4-3 and TRBJ2-3; 11 bases agree with TRBD2. The CDR3 runs 16 residues. From germline, CDR1 is LGHNA and CDR2 YSLEER. The CDR3 region has the DNA TGCGCCAGCAGCCCCACTAGCGGGAGTGCGGGGGATACGCAGTATTTC. Translated: CASSPTSGSAGDTQYF.

The chain employs TRBV5-6 and TRBJ2-7; possible D gene TRBD1, 6 bases. The ends were cut back, 0 bases at V and 5 bases at J, with 18 bases in the middle. Germline-derived CDR1 and CDR2 are SGHDT and YYEEEE. This CDR3 region has 16 residues. The CDR3 loop is CASSLGPGRGMDEQYF. The CDR3 DNA sequence: TGTGCCAGCAGCTTGGGGCCGGGCAGGGGTATGGACGAGCAGTACTTC.

The chain joins TRBV9 to TRBJ2-2, with 10 bases aligning to TRBD2. V lost 4 bases and J lost 5; bases outside the gene matches: 8. The length of the CDR3 is 16 residues. Germline V gene data show CDR1 as SGDLS and CDR2 as YYNGEE. CDR3 sequence reads: CASSRLAGGETGELFF. DNA for the CDR3: TGTGCCAGCAGCAGATTAGCGGGAGGCGAAACCGGGGAGCTGTTTTTT.

The J gene is TRBJ2-7, the V gene TRBV2, with 10 bases identical to TRBD1. The CDR3 loop spans 12 amino acids. Germline values: CDR1 SNHLY, CDR2 FYNNEI. Trimming at V came to 6 bases and at J to 6 bases, leaving 2 bases not matched to a gene. The CDR3 reads CASRGQGSEQYF. The CDR3 DNA is TGTGCCAGCAGGGGACAGGGGTCCGAGCAGTACTTC.

This chain uses TRBV7-9 with TRBJ1-4, with a tentative D call TRBD1 (5 bases). V was trimmed by 7 bases and J by 3 bases, leaving 15 bases between them. Germline CDR1 and CDR2: SEHNR and FQNEAQ (reference sequence). This CDR3 spans 15 amino acids. DNA of the CDR3: TGTGCCAGCATCTTGGGACTAGGGGCTAATGAAAAACTGTTTTTT. The encoded protein is CASILGLGANEKLFF.

CDR3 loop: CASSLVTGGGNEKLFF. The CDR3 DNA follows: TGTGCCAGCAGCTTGGTGACAGGGGGTGGTAATGAAAAACTGTTTTTT. The chain carries TRBV5-5 and TRBJ1-4; 9 positions agree with TRBD1. Germline V gives CDR1 SGHKS, CDR2 YYEKEE (reference sequence). V trimming: 0 bases; J trimming: 4 bases; junction bases outside the gene matches: 4. CDR3 length: 16 amino acids.

The chain joins TRBV18 to TRBJ1-1, with unresolved D. Trimming removed 3 bases at V and 4 bases at J, with 18 bases between. CDR3 length: 16 residues. Germline V gene lookup returns CDR1 KGHSH and CDR2 LQKENI. The CDR3: CASSPQEGGSSTEAFF. CDR3 coding DNA: TGTGCCAGCTCACCCCAGGAGGGAGGGAGTAGCACTGAAGCTTTCTTT.

The chain links TRBV29-1 to TRBJ1-1, with TRBD1 matching over 11 bases. CDR3 size: 14 residues. V was pared by 2 bases and J by 5 bases, with 4 bases of the junction left unmatched. Germline V gives CDR1 SQVTM, CDR2 ANQGSEA. The CDR3 DNA is TGCAGCGTTGAAAAGGACAGGGGGCGAACTGAAGCTTTCTTT. Translated: CSVEKDRGRTEAFF.

The rearrangement joins TRBV7-2 to TRBJ2-1; TRBD1 might be the D (5 bases). The CDR3 runs to 15 residues. Germline V gene sequence: CDR1 SGHTA, CDR2 FQGNSA. V lost 1 base and J lost 3, with 10 bases in between. CDR3 sequence: CASSLVRGNYNEQFF. CDR3 nucleotide sequence: TGTGCCAGCAGCTTAGTTAGGGGAAACTACAATGAGCAGTTCTTC.

This chain joins TRBV29-1 and TRBJ2-7; possible D gene TRBD2, 6 bases. The CDR3 covers 13 residues. V was cut by 5 bases and J by 5 bases, with 16 bases left in between. Per the germline V gene, CDR1 is SQVTM and CDR2 is ANQGSEA. The CDR3 loop reads CSVPEEGRNEQYF. The CDR3, as DNA: TGCAGCGTTCCCGAGGAGGGACGGAACGAGCAGTACTTC.

The CDR3 nucleotides are TGTGCCAGCAGTTTGACTAGCGGGAGTTTAATCTACGAGCAGTACTTC. This translates into CASSLTSGSLIYEQYF. The V gene is TRBV28, the J gene TRBJ2-7; 12 bases match TRBD2. Germline V gene lookup returns CDR1 MDHEN and CDR2 SYDVKM. With 3 bases clipped from V and 3 bases from J, the junction kept 6 bases outside the gene matches. This CDR3 has 16 amino acids.

The chain is built from TRBV10-3 and TRBJ2-2; a weak D match, TRBD1 (5 bases). V gave up 3 bases and J gave up 3 bases, with 11 bases separating them. Germline assignment: CDR1 ENHRY and CDR2 SYGVKD. CDR3 length: 15 residues. CDR3 region: CAISDKGAHTGELFF. DNA for the CDR3: TGTGCCATCAGTGACAAAGGGGCTCACACCGGGGAGCTGTTTTTT.

The rearrangement joins TRBV5-4 to TRBJ2-5; 7 bases map to TRBD1. This CDR3 has 14 amino acids. The junction had 3 bases not matched to a gene; V was cut back by 4 bases and J by 0 bases. Germline lookup yields CDR1 SGHNT and CDR2 YYREEE (reference sequence). CDR3 bases: TGTGCCAGCAGCCCGACAGGGTACCAAGAGACCCAGTACTTC. This codes for CASSPTGYQETQYF.

The genes are TRBV6-5 and TRBJ2-1; 9 bases map to TRBD2. The CDR3 extends over 16 amino acids. With 2 bases clipped from V and 7 bases from J, the junction kept 9 bases outside the gene matches. Germline V gene sequence: CDR1 MNHEY, CDR2 SVGAGI. The chain's CDR3 is CASSYQRGRAGNEQFF. For the CDR3, the DNA is TGTGCCAGCAGTTACCAACGCGGGAGGGCGGGTAATGAGCAGTTCTTC.